Here is one T cell receptor (beta chain) with its context. The target antigen is unknown. This record comes from a study of T cell responses to AZD1222 COVID-19 vaccine. As for the study in general: Analysis merged second doses at about 4 or about 12 weeks. Findings and limits, study-wide: Of spike-specific TCRs, nearly half reportedly target regions left unmutated in variants. Baseline antibody screening turned up just a handful of seropositive AZD1222 recipients.

Sequencing was performed with immunoSEQ multiplex PCR; in TCRdb, only in-frame clones are kept and a portion is missing. The repertoire holds roughly 150,000 clones, with 85% to 90% as singletons. Germline CDR1 is SGHTA and CDR2 is FQGNSA. With V trimmed by 5 bases and J by 4 bases, 8 bases remained unmatched. The CDR3 runs to 15 residues. This receptor was obtained from an adult in good health. The specimen comprised peripheral blood, sampled on day 0 of AZD1222 vaccination. The chain employs TRBV7-2 and TRBJ1-1, with 9 nucleotides matching TRBD1. CDR3 coding DNA: TGTGCCAGCAGCCCAACAGGGGGCTCGGGCACTGAAGCTTTCTTT. Protein: CASSPTGGSGTEAFF. The full variable domain, completed using reference TRBV7-2 and TRBJ1-1, is GAGVSQSPSNKVTEKGKDVELRCDPISGHTALYWYRQSLGQGLEFLIYFQGNSAPDKSGLPSDRFSAERTGGSVSTLTIQRTQQEDSAVYLCASSPTGGSGTEAFFGQGTRLTVV.